A selection of T cell receptor beta chains follows, all from one sample in a study of Ad26.COV2.S vaccination and SARS-CoV-2 variants. Clones were read by immunoSEQ multiplex PCR, and TCRdb kept only the in-frame ones, dropping some. This table has about 350,000 clones, around 89% appearing once. This specimen was peripheral blood, taken in a trial of Ad26.COV2.S vaccine versus placebo. The receptors were gathered from a person between 18 and 60 years old who received the Ad26.COV2.S COVID-19 vaccine or a placebo. Each CDR3 is given with its conserved first and last residue. Each record gives: V gene, clone size, J gene, D gene, CDR3 DNA, CDR3 protein. D genes are given only for firm matches. A clone size is listed for some rows: how often the clone was seen (once, few, many), or a class if it is expanded.

>TRBV11-2|.|TRBJ2-5|TRBD2
TGTGCCAGCAGCTTAGTCGGACTAGCGGGACCACAAGAGACCCAGTACTTC
CASSLVGLAGPQETQYF
>TRBV7-9|.|TRBJ2-7|.
TGTGCCAGCAGCTTACCTCAGCCCTCCTACGAGCAGTACTTC
CASSLPQPSYEQYF
>TRBV4-2|once|TRBJ1-2|TRBD1
TGTGCCAGCAGCCAAGATGGGACAGGGGCAGACTATGGCTACACCTTC
CASSQDGTGADYGYTF
>TRBV5-1|.|TRBJ1-2|TRBD1
TGCGCCAGCAGCTTCGGGACAGCGAATTATGGCTACACCTTC
CASSFGTANYGYTF
>TRBV19|.|TRBJ1-5|TRBD1
TGTGCCAGTAGTAGTGGTTCGACAGGGGTTCAGCCCCAGCATTTT
CASSSGSTGVQPQHF
>TRBV7-3|.|TRBJ1-5|.
TGTGCCAGCAGCCAAGGGGCAGGGTTTGGGCAGCCCCAGCATTTT
CASSQGAGFGQPQHF
>TRBV7-9|once|TRBJ2-7|TRBD1
TGTGCCAGCTCGGGACAGGAACTCTCCTACGAGCAGTACTTC
CASSGQELSYEQYF
>TRBV19|.|TRBJ1-5|.
TGTGCCACCTCACCGAGGGGGCAGCCCCAGCATTTT
CATSPRGQPQHF
>TRBV4-3|.|TRBJ1-3|.
TGCGCCAGCAGCCAAGATAGATCAGTCTCTGGAAACACCATATATTTT
CASSQDRSVSGNTIYF
>TRBV9|few|TRBJ1-1|.
TGTGCCAGCAGCGTAGCTGGGGGTATCGCTGAAGCTTTCTTT
CASSVAGGIAEAFF
>TRBV9|once|TRBJ2-1|.
TGTGCCAGCAGCGCCGAACAGGTATGGCCCTACAATGAGCAGTTCTTC
CASSAEQVWPYNEQFF
>TRBV7-2|.|TRBJ1-2|.
TGTGCCAGCAGCTTAAGTGGACAGTCTACTCGAGCTTATGGCTACACCTTC
CASSLSGQSTRAYGYTF
>TRBV3-1/TRBV3-2|.|TRBJ1-1|.
TGTGCCAGCAGCATCCAGAGGTCAGGGACTGAAGCTTTCTTT
CASSIQRSGTEAFF
>TRBV28|.|TRBJ1-5|TRBD1
TGTGCCAGTGCTAAAGGACAGGTCCGACAGCCCCAGCATTTT
CASAKGQVRQPQHF
>TRBV7-9|.|TRBJ2-2|TRBD2
TGTGCCAGCACCCTTAGCGGGGCCGGGGAGCTGTTTTTT
CASTLSGAGELFF
>TRBV18|.|TRBJ2-5|.
TGTGCCAGCTCACTCCAAGAGACCCAGTACTTC
CASSLQETQYF
>TRBV7-8|.|TRBJ1-2|.
TGTGCCAGCAGCTTAGTTGGGGGCGTAAACTATGGCTACACCTTC
CASSLVGGVNYGYTF
>TRBV5-4|.|TRBJ1-1|.
TGTGCCAGCAGCGCGGGCAGAGAGAACACTGAAGCTTTCTTT
CASSAGRENTEAFF
>TRBV10-3|.|TRBJ1-4|.
TGTGCCATCAGTGTAGAGCAGAATAATGAAAAACTGTTTTTT
CAISVEQNNEKLFF
>TRBV2|.|TRBJ2-7|.
TGTGCCACTACTCCGGGATTCTACGAGCAGTACTTC
CATTPGFYEQYF
>TRBV7-9|.|TRBJ1-3|TRBD1
TGTGCCAGCAGCTTGGGACAGGGACACACCATATATTTT
CASSLGQGHTIYF
>TRBV11-3|few|TRBJ2-2|.
TGTGCCAGCAGCCGCCCAGTGACCGGGGAGCTGTTTTTT
CASSRPVTGELFF
>TRBV29-1|.|TRBJ2-7|TRBD2
TGCAGCGGGACTAGCGGGAGTTTGTCCTACGAGCAGTACTTC
CSGTSGSLSYEQYF
>TRBV10-3|.|TRBJ1-2|.
TGTGCCATCAGTGAAGGTAGTACTAACTATGGCTACACCTTC
CAISEGSTNYGYTF
>TRBV19|.|TRBJ2-1|.
TGTGCCAGTAGTATGTTCTCCGGGAGTTCCTACAATGAGCAGTTCTTC
CASSMFSGSSYNEQFF
>TRBV7-2|once|TRBJ2-3|.
TGTGCCAGCAGCTTAGGGGGTCGCACAGATACGCAGTATTTT
CASSLGGRTDTQYF